The 30 T cell receptor beta chains presented below share a single source sample, sequenced in a study of blood T cell repertoires in COVID-19. Profiling relied on immunoSEQ multiplex PCR, and the TCRdb table lists in-frame clones only, not all of them. The repertoire has around 70,000 clones, roughly nine tenths of them found once; the top ten carry about 7.3%. Sequenced sample: peripheral blood. All receptors derive from a human donor in a cohort sampled during active COVID-19.

This chain links TRBV7-8 with TRBJ2-6; 10 nucleotides line up with TRBD1. The trim removed 6 bases at V and 0 bases at J, leaving 8 bases unmatched. The CDR3 consists of 18 residues. Germline assignment: CDR1 SGHVS and CDR2 FQNEAQ. The CDR3: CASSFVRDRGSGANVLTF. The CDR3, as DNA: TGTGCCAGCAGTTTCGTCCGGGACAGGGGCTCTGGGGCCAACGTCCTGACTTTC.

The chain links TRBV7-8 to TRBJ1-3; 8 bases are shared with TRBD1. The CDR3 is 16 residues long. The V segment lost 5 bases and the J segment 4 bases; nucleotides outside the gene matches: 10. Germline lookup yields CDR1 SGHVS and CDR2 FQNEAQ. The CDR3: CASSPGQEDAGNTIYF. CDR3 nucleotide sequence: TGTGCCAGCAGCCCGGGACAGGAGGATGCGGGAAACACCATATATTTT.

In its sample, this clone was seen once. The chain uses TRBV5-4 and TRBJ1-1; no clear D. The length of the CDR3 is 16 residues. Germline CDR1 and CDR2: SGHNT and YYREEE (reference sequence). V lost 7 bases and J 0 bases, leaving 19 bases between the germline ends. In DNA, the CDR3 is TGTGCCAGCGCCAAGGAGAATCCAGAGATGAACACTGAAGCTTTCTTT. Translated: CASAKENPEMNTEAFF.

The gene calls are TRBV9 and TRBJ1-1; 8 bases are shared with TRBD1. Germline V gene lookup returns CDR1 SGDLS and CDR2 YYNGEE. J was trimmed by 2 bases and V by 7 bases; bases with no gene match: 7. The length of the CDR3 is 14 residues. The CDR3 spells CASSAGTGNTEAFF. CDR3 nucleotide sequence: TGTGCCAGCTCGGCCGGGACAGGAAACACTGAAGCTTTCTTT. The variable domain in full, completed from reference TRBV9 and TRBJ1-1, reads DSGVTQTPKHLITATGQRVTLRCSPRSGDLSVYWYQQSLDQGLQFLIQYYNGEERAKGNILERFSAQQFPDLHSELNLSSLELGDSALYFCASSAGTGNTEAFFGQGTRLTVV.

This rearrangement joins TRBV10-3 to TRBJ1-6, with 8 nucleotides matching TRBD1. The CDR3 extends over 17 amino acids. The germline gives CDR1 ENHRY, CDR2 SYGVKD. V gave up 0 bases and J gave up 10 bases; unmatched junction bases: 11. CDR3 protein: CAISESSAGGDGSPLHF. The CDR3, as DNA: TGTGCCATCAGTGAGTCGTCGGCAGGGGGCGATGGATCACCCCTCCACTTT.

V gene TRBV15 combines with J gene TRBJ2-7, with D hard to call. V lost 0 bases, J lost 0 bases, and 6 bases lay in between. CDR3 length: 14 amino acids. Germline V gene sequence: CDR1 LNHNV, CDR2 YYDKDF (reference sequence). CDR3 in DNA: TGTGCCACCAGCAGAGACCAGGTCTCCTACGAGCAGTACTTC. Protein product: CATSRDQVSYEQYF.

This rearrangement joins TRBV5-1 to TRBJ1-2; D not certain. The CDR3 spans 12 residues. Trimming took 2 bases from V and 8 from J, leaving 10 bases between them. Germline assignment: CDR1 SGHRS and CDR2 YFSETQ. The CDR3 sequence: CASSLDFEGYTF. The CDR3 DNA follows: TGCGCCAGCAGCTTAGACTTTGAGGGCTACACCTTC.

The V and J genes are TRBV10-3 and TRBJ2-7; TRBD2 aligns across 7 bases. Trimming at V came to 4 bases and at J to 1 base, leaving 10 bases not matched to a gene. This CDR3 has 16 amino acids. Germline CDR1 and CDR2: ENHRY and SYGVKD. The DNA for the CDR3 is TGTGCCATCAGTGGTAGTAGGCTAGCGGATTCCTACGAGCAGTACTTC. It translates to CAISGSRLADSYEQYF.

The chain employs TRBV7-2 and TRBJ1-6; tentatively, D is TRBD1 (6 bases). The germline V and J ends were trimmed by 1 base and 8 bases, with 15 bases remaining between them. The CDR3 is 16 amino acids. Looked up from germline, CDR1 is SGHTA and CDR2 is FQGNSA. Here the CDR3 reads CASSLVGAVSDSPLHF. The DNA for the CDR3 is TGTGCCAGCAGCTTAGTGGGGGCAGTATCGGATTCACCCCTCCACTTT.

V gene TRBV7-8 combines with J gene TRBJ1-5, with a weak D call TRBD1 (6 bases). V was pared by 0 bases and J by 4 bases, with 7 bases between. CDR1 and CDR2 (germline): SGHVS, FQNEAQ. The CDR3 is 14 amino acids. CDR3 in amino acids: CASSLAQGNQPQHF. CDR3 sequence (DNA): TGTGCCAGCAGCTTAGCGCAGGGGAATCAGCCCCAGCATTTT. Full variable domain (rest looked up from reference TRBV7-8 and TRBJ1-5): GAGVSQSPRYKVAKRGQDVALRCDPISGHVSLFWYQQALGQGPEFLTYFQNEAQLDKSGLPSDRFFAERPEGSVSTLKIQRTQQEDSAVYLCASSLAQGNQPQHFGDGTRLSIL.

This chain connects TRBV11-2 to TRBJ2-3, with 11 bases that match TRBD2. V was clipped by 4 bases and J by 5 bases; unmatched bases: 2. The germline gives CDR1 SGHAT, CDR2 FQNNGV. The CDR3 is 14 amino acids. CDR3 residues: CASSSTSGGDTQYF. The CDR3 DNA reads as TGTGCCAGCAGCTCAACTAGCGGGGGAGATACGCAGTATTTT.

The chain recombines TRBV5-6 with TRBJ2-5, with 8 bases fitting TRBD1. Trimming took 0 bases from V and 10 from J; bases not matched to a gene: 5. Germline loops: CDR1 SGHDT, CDR2 YYEEEE. The CDR3 has 13 amino acids. The CDR3 is CASSLGQGTYQYF. DNA for the CDR3: TGTGCCAGCAGCTTGGGACAGGGGACCTACCAGTACTTC.

The chain is built from TRBV4-3 and TRBJ1-2; D might be TRBD1 (5 bases). The CDR3 covers 15 residues. Germline assignment: CDR1 LGHNA and CDR2 YSLEER. Trimming left V 0 bases short and J 13 bases short, with 21 bases between. The CDR3 sequence is CASSQDRGVGRDPTF. CDR3 DNA sequence: TGCGCCAGCAGCCAAGACCGAGGGGTAGGGAGGGACCCCACCTTC.

The chain combines TRBV18 with TRBJ1-1, with 8 bases aligning to TRBD1. The CDR3 sequence is 16 residues long. J lost 1 base, V lost 2 bases, and 6 bases had no gene match. Germline lookup yields CDR1 KGHSH and CDR2 LQKENI. This CDR3 reads CASSPVQTGANTEAFF. The CDR3 DNA is TGTGCCAGCTCACCAGTACAGACAGGGGCGAACACTGAAGCTTTCTTT.

J is TRBJ2-1 and V is TRBV5-1; 8 nucleotides agree with TRBD2. Unmatched junction bases numbered 15, after V lost 6 bases and J lost 4 bases. The CDR3 extends over 17 amino acids. CDR1 is SGHRS and CDR2 is YFSETQ in the germline V gene. The CDR3, as DNA: TGCGCCAGCACCCGGGCGGCGGGAGGACCACCATACAATGAGCAGTTCTTC. This sequence encodes CASTRAAGGPPYNEQFF.

This chain uses TRBV14 with TRBJ2-3, with 13 positions matching TRBD2. The CDR3 has 15 residues. The germline CDR1 and CDR2 sequences are SGHDN and FVKESK. V was clipped by 8 bases and J by 7 bases; unmatched bases: 9. The CDR3 nucleotides are TGTGCCAGCGCCCCCGGACTAGCGGGAGCGAATACGCAGTATTTT. It translates to CASAPGLAGANTQYF.

In this sample, this clone turned up a few times. The chain links TRBV6-2 or TRBV6-3 to TRBJ2-1; tentative D call: TRBD2 (5 bases). Germline loops: CDR1 MNHEY, CDR2 SVGEGT. V was trimmed by 2 bases and J by 2 bases, leaving 10 bases between them. The CDR3 has 15 residues. The CDR3 sequence: CASSYGENPYNEQFF. DNA for the CDR3: TGTGCCAGCAGTTACGGGGAGAACCCCTACAATGAGCAGTTCTTC.

The chain is built from TRBV7-2 and TRBJ1-6; D is ambiguous. CDR1 and CDR2 (germline): SGHTA, FQGNSA. The CDR3 loop spans 12 amino acids. Trimming cost V 5 bases and J 13 bases, with 12 bases left between them. CDR3 nucleotides: TGTGCCAGCAGCCAGGAGGTCCGGCCCCTCCACTTT. It yields the protein CASSQEVRPLHF.

The CDR3 protein is CASSFWTGQAGTEAFF. Here the CDR3 DNA reads TGCGCCAGCAGCTTTTGGACCGGACAGGCGGGCACTGAAGCTTTCTTT. This sequence joins TRBV5-1 and TRBJ1-1; TRBD1 matches at 7 bases. Per the germline V gene, CDR1 is SGHRS and CDR2 is YFSETQ. The CDR3 runs 16 residues. The junction had 11 bases not matched to a gene; V was cut back by 2 bases and J by 4 bases.

V and J are TRBV11-3 and TRBJ2-1; no reliable D call. Trimming removed 1 base from V and 8 bases from J, with 12 bases in between. CDR1 is SGHNT and CDR2 is YENEEA in the germline V gene. There are 14 residues in the CDR3. In DNA form, the CDR3 reads TGTGCCAGCAGCTTAGGAGGTCAGACCCATGAGCAGTTCTTC. Encoded protein: CASSLGGQTHEQFF.

Comments on this clone: Its ends do not fully match the called genes, so a read error is possible. V usage is TRBV7-7 and J usage is TRBJ2-7; 10 positions match TRBD1. Germline assignment: CDR1 SSHAT and CDR2 FNYEAQ (reference sequence). The CDR3 is made up of 13 amino acids. This CDR3 is CASSLGDRGEQYF. DNA of the CDR3: TGTGCTAGCAGCTTAGGGGACAGGGGCGAGCAGTACTTC.

The gene calls are TRBV9 and TRBJ1-1; D uncertain. Germline CDR1 SGDLS, CDR2 YYNGEE. This CDR3 contains 13 residues. The V and J ends lost 2 bases and 4 bases respectively, with 9 bases between them. The CDR3: CASSVSVITEAFF. CDR3 sequence (DNA): TGTGCCAGCAGCGTTTCCGTAATCACTGAAGCTTTCTTT.

This chain links TRBV5-6 with TRBJ2-6, with TRBD1 as a possible D gene (6 bases). V lost 0 bases and J lost 3, with 16 bases in between. The CDR3 extends over 18 amino acids. Per the germline V gene, CDR1 is SGHDT and CDR2 is YYEEEE. The CDR3 coding sequence is TGTGCCAGCAGCTTGGCTTCCAGGGGAGTCTATGGGGCCAACGTCCTGACTTTC. This translates into CASSLASRGVYGANVLTF.

This rearrangement joins TRBV19 to TRBJ1-1; a possible D gene is TRBD1 (5 bases). Germline V lookup: CDR1 LNHDA, CDR2 SQIVND (reference sequence). V was clipped by 4 bases and J by 4 bases, with 10 bases between them. CDR3 length equals 13 residues. CDR3 in amino acids: CASSTQGPTEAFF. The CDR3 nucleotides are TGTGCCAGTAGTACTCAGGGTCCCACTGAAGCTTTCTTT.

This chain connects TRBV6-5 to TRBJ1-5, with 8 bases lining up with TRBD1. The CDR3 covers 15 residues. Trimming cost V 7 bases and J 2 bases; bases outside gene matches: 7. Germline V lookup: CDR1 MNHEY, CDR2 SVGAGI. For the CDR3, the DNA is TGTGCCAGCAAGAACGGACAGGGTCGCAATCAGCCCCAGCATTTT. Its protein product is CASKNGQGRNQPQHF.

The J gene is TRBJ2-7, the V gene TRBV6-2 or TRBV6-3; D not resolved. CDR3 length equals 12 residues. Per germline, CDR1 MNHEY and CDR2 SVGEGT. The germline V and J ends were trimmed by 6 bases and 3 bases, with 9 bases remaining between them. The CDR3 here is CASSSEDYEQYF. In DNA form, the CDR3 reads TGTGCCAGCAGCAGCGAAGACTACGAGCAGTACTTC.

The chain uses TRBV19 and TRBJ1-4; D uncertain. The ends were cut back, 8 bases at V and 4 bases at J, with 14 bases in the middle. This CDR3 spans 14 amino acids. CDR1 LNHDA and CDR2 SQIVND come from the germline V gene (reference sequence). In DNA form, the CDR3 reads TGTGCCAGTCGGGGATCGACGGGTAATGAAAAACTGTTTTTT. Its protein product is CASRGSTGNEKLFF.

The chain combines TRBV7-3 with TRBJ2-3; D is undetermined. Trimming left V 6 bases short and J 0 bases short, with 13 bases between. The germline V gene encodes CDR1 SGHTA and CDR2 FQGTGA. This CDR3 comprises 15 residues. The CDR3 region is CASSPTGTSTDTQYF. The CDR3 nucleotides read TGTGCCAGCAGTCCGACGGGTACCAGCACAGATACGCAGTATTTT. Based on the CDR3 plus reference TRBV7-3 and TRBJ2-3, the full variable domain is GAGVSQTPSNKVTEKGKYVELRCDPISGHTALYWYRQSLGQGPEFLIYFQGTGAADDSGLPNDRFFAVRPEGSVSTLKIQRTERGDSAVYLCASSPTGTSTDTQYFGPGTRLTVL.

This chain joins TRBV6-2 or TRBV6-3 and TRBJ2-7, with D tentatively TRBD2 (5 bases). The CDR3 has 16 amino acids. Germline V lookup: CDR1 MNHEY, CDR2 SVGEGT. V lost 2 bases and J 0 bases, leaving 14 bases between the germline ends. CDR3 nucleotide sequence: TGTGCCAGCAGTTACGCTCTGCCGGGGAGCTCCTACGAGCAGTACTTC. It translates to CASSYALPGSSYEQYF.

The chain joins TRBV25-1 to TRBJ1-2; maybe TRBD1 (6 bases). Germline V lookup: CDR1 MGHDK, CDR2 SYGVNS. This CDR3 region has 12 residues. V lost 2 bases and J lost 8, with 9 bases in between. In DNA, the CDR3 is TGTGCCAGCAGTGAACGGACAGACGGCTACACCTTC. This codes for CASSERTDGYTF.